This T cell receptor (beta chain) is drawn from a study of CXCR3-negative and CXCR3-positive naive CD8 T cells. Study-wide results and caveats: Relative to CXCR3-negative naive cells, CXCR3-positive naive cells had more hydrophobic TRB CDR3s.

The germline gives CDR1 MNHEY, CDR2 SMNVEV (reference sequence). The CDR3 has 13 residues. Naive CD8+ T cells showed CD45RO-CCR7+CD27+CD95-. Notes on this clonotype: Its antigen is unidentified.

The authors prepared UMI-labeled TRB cDNA libraries by 5' RACE. TCRdb re-called the 5' RACE reads; every CDR3 protein appears as one record, without DNA. The sample includes about 110,000 distinct CDR3 sequences. The sample comprised naive CXCR3+ CD8+ T cells from blood. Documented subset: CD45RO-CCR7+CD27+CD95- naive CD8+ T cells expressing CXCR3 (TNR3+). The rearrangement joins TRBV27 to TRBJ1-4; TCRdb indicates TRBD1, and absent DNA this call remains unverified. This sequence originates from a human donor in good health. Some clones in this sample may be carry-over from other donors' samples. The CDR3 protein is CASSLKGDEKLFF.